The 13 T cell receptor beta chains listed next were all sequenced from one sample in a study of Ad26.COV2.S vaccination and SARS-CoV-2 variants. Produced via immunoSEQ multiplex PCR; TCRdb's table is partial and in-frame only. The sample contains over 300,000 clones, roughly four fifths of which appear only once. Treatment specified: some 20 received Ad26.COV2.S at low or high dose, single or two shots; a few received placebo; per-sample allocation not given. Day 63 after the first injection of vaccine or placebo was the sampling time. The sequenced sample was peripheral blood, obtained in a trial of Ad26.COV2.S vaccine versus placebo. Receptors were obtained from a person between 18 and 59 years old who received the Ad26.COV2.S COVID-19 vaccine or a placebo.

This clone has only a few counts. The rearrangement joins TRBV5-1 to TRBJ2-7, with D possibly matching TRBD2 (6 bases). The CDR3 loop spans 13 amino acids. Germline V CDR1 and CDR2: SGHRS, YFSETQ. Trimming removed 4 bases from V and 4 bases from J, with 12 bases in between. The CDR3: CASSPTSAYEQYF. Written as DNA, the CDR3 is TGCGCCAGCAGCCCGACTAGTGCTTACGAGCAGTACTTC.

J is TRBJ1-1 and V is TRBV3-1 (or the pseudogene TRBV3-2); D remains unclear. The CDR3 sequence is 14 residues long. CDR1 LGHDT and CDR2 YNNKEL come from the germline V gene (reference sequence). V was pared by 2 bases and J by 5 bases, with 12 bases between. CDR3: CASSQNFGLTEAFF. The CDR3, as DNA: TGTGCCAGCAGCCAAAATTTCGGGCTAACTGAAGCTTTCTTT.

The rearrangement joins TRBV19 to TRBJ2-5; TRBD2 might be the D (7 bases). The germline V and J ends were trimmed by 10 bases and 1 base, with 19 bases remaining between them. This CDR3 has 15 amino acids. Per germline, CDR1 LNHDA and CDR2 SQIVND (reference sequence). The CDR3, as DNA: TGTGCCACCGGGGTGTGGGGAGGGGGCCAAGAGACCCAGTACTTC. Encoded protein: CATGVWGGGQETQYF.

A word on this clone: Other DNA sequences in this sample translate to the same CDR3. The rearrangement joins TRBV10-3 to TRBJ2-2, with D unclear. Germline V gene data show CDR1 as ENHRY and CDR2 as SYGVKD. V lost 0 bases, J lost 5 bases, and 4 bases lay in between. CDR3 length: 13 amino acids. The CDR3 spells CAISESGTGELFF. DNA for the CDR3: TGTGCCATCAGTGAGTCGGGAACCGGGGAGCTGTTTTTT.

Points on this clone: Other DNA sequences in the sample encode the same CDR3. The chain combines TRBV7-3 with TRBJ2-3, with 8 nucleotides matching TRBD2. Germline assignment: CDR1 SGHTA and CDR2 FQGTGA. The CDR3 consists of 13 residues. Trimming removed 3 bases from V and 4 bases from J; junction bases left unmatched: 0. The DNA of the CDR3 is TGTGCCAGCAGCTTGGGACTAGCAGATACGCAGTATTTT. Translated: CASSLGLADTQYF.

This clone was observed a few times. This chain uses TRBV5-6 with TRBJ2-5; D gene ambiguous. Trimming removed 3 bases at V and 0 bases at J, with 15 bases between. This CDR3 is built from 16 residues. Germline lookup yields CDR1 SGHDT and CDR2 YYEEEE. The CDR3 reads CASSSPSLQYQETQYF. The DNA of the CDR3 is TGTGCCAGCAGCTCCCCCAGCTTGCAATACCAAGAGACCCAGTACTTC.

This clone was counted a single time. The chain recombines TRBV6-6 with TRBJ1-2; 9 bases agree with TRBD1. Germline CDR1 is MNHNY and CDR2 is SVGAGI (reference sequence). This CDR3 spans 16 amino acids. Trimming at V came to 2 bases and at J to 0 bases, leaving 4 bases not matched to a gene. The CDR3 region is CASSYRTGDSNYGYTF. CDR3 bases: TGTGCCAGCAGTTACCGGACAGGGGATTCTAACTATGGCTACACCTTC.

The chain employs TRBV6-5 and TRBJ1-2; D may be TRBD1 (6 bases). This CDR3 region has 16 residues. The V gene's germline CDR1 is MNHEY and CDR2 SVGAGI. Trimming took off 4 bases at V and 4 bases at J, with 19 bases between the two ends. The CDR3 here is CASSLLSGEKSYGYTF. CDR3 sequence (DNA): TGTGCCAGCAGTTTATTGTCAGGGGAAAAGAGCTATGGCTACACCTTC.

CDR3 DNA sequence: TGTGCCAGCAGCTTAGGGAACAGGCTCTCTGGAAACACCATATATTTT. Its protein product is CASSLGNRLSGNTIYF. The V call is TRBV7-9, the J call TRBJ1-3, with D tentatively TRBD1 (5 bases). This CDR3 comprises 16 residues. The germline CDR1 and CDR2 sequences are SEHNR and FQNEAQ (reference sequence). Trimming took off 1 base at V and 0 bases at J, with 10 bases between the two ends. The whole variable domain, remainder taken from reference TRBV7-9 and TRBJ1-3, is DTGVSQNPRHKITKRGQNVTFRCDPISEHNRLYWYRQTLGQGPEFLTYFQNEAQLEKSRLLSDRFSAERPKGSFSTLEIQRTEQGDSAMYLCASSLGNRLSGNTIYFGEGSWLTVV.

The gene calls are TRBV19 and TRBJ2-1; either TRBD1 or TRBD2 may supply D (5 bases each). Trimming took off 5 bases at V and 9 bases at J, with 14 bases between the two ends. CDR1 is LNHDA, CDR2 SQIVND, per germline (reference sequence). The CDR3 extends over 13 amino acids. The CDR3 DNA is TGTGCCAGTAGTGCTGCCTGGGACGGTGAGCAGTTCTTC. Translating it yields CASSAAWDGEQFF.

The chain joins TRBV11-3 to TRBJ2-1; 13 bases map to TRBD2. This CDR3 is built from 16 residues. With 3 bases clipped from V and 2 bases from J, the junction kept 1 base outside the gene matches. The germline gives CDR1 SGHNT, CDR2 YENEEA. The CDR3 region has the DNA TGTGCCAGCAGCTTCGGACTAGCGGGGGCCTACAATGAGCAGTTCTTC. It is translated as CASSFGLAGAYNEQFF. The variable domain in full, with the rest retrieved from reference TRBV11-3 and TRBJ2-1, is EAGVVQSPRYKIIEKKQPVAFWCNPISGHNTLYWYLQNLGQGPELLIRYENEEAVDDSQLPKDRFSAERLKGVDSTLKIQPAELGDSAVYLCASSFGLAGAYNEQFFGPGTRLTVL.

The chain is built from TRBV19 and TRBJ1-1, with TRBD1 matching 9 bases. Germline lookup yields CDR1 LNHDA and CDR2 SQIVND (reference sequence). CDR3 length equals 17 residues. The ends lost 5 bases at V and 5 bases at J; junction bases unmatched: 15. The CDR3 loop is CASSLPTTGGWRTEAFF. DNA of the CDR3: TGTGCCAGTAGTCTACCGACTACAGGGGGCTGGAGGACTGAAGCTTTCTTT.

The chain carries TRBV3-1 (or the pseudogene TRBV3-2) and TRBJ1-5; D may be TRBD1 (6 bases). V was trimmed by 5 bases and J by 6 bases, leaving 23 bases between them. The CDR3 totals 17 residues. The V gene's germline CDR1 is LGHDT and CDR2 YNNKEL (reference sequence). The CDR3 protein is CASSSGGRADIRQPQHF. Written as DNA, the CDR3 is TGTGCCAGCAGCTCGGGGGGCCGGGCCGACATTCGTCAGCCCCAGCATTTT.